Here is one TCR beta chain with its context. This entry belongs to a study of blood T cell repertoires in COVID-19. Study as a whole: There were acute and convalescent COVID-19 samples, and they came from the United States, Italy and Spain. PBMCs, B-cell-depleted T cells, or T cells provided the cDNA or gDNA that made up the material.

Original processing methods: Estimates of nucleated cell counts were drawn from the amplification of reference gene primers. Clones were read by immunoSEQ multiplex PCR, and TCRdb kept only the in-frame ones, dropping some. That table is the source of V, J and clone size, and D and trimming were worked out from the DNA. Among fewer than 350,000 clones listed, around 86% were seen once. The germline V gene encodes CDR1 GTSNPN and CDR2 SVGIG (reference sequence). The ends were cut back, 0 bases at V and 4 bases at J, with 27 bases in the middle. CDR3 length: 19 amino acids. The V and J genes are TRBV30 and TRBJ1-2; D is perhaps TRBD1 (6 bases). This TCR derives from a woman aged 55-70 years with active or convalescent COVID-19. Source material: peripheral blood. The CDR3 DNA is TGTGCCTGGAGTGTACCCAAGCCAAGCCAGGGGATTAGGGCCTATGGCTACACCTTC. This encodes CAWSVPKPSQGIRAYGYTF.